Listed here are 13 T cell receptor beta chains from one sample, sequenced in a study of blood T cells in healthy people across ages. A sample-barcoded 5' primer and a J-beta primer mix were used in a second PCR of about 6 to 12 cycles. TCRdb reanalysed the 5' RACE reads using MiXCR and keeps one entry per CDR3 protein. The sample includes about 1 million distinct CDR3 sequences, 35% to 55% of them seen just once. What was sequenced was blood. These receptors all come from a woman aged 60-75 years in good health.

The CDR3, as DNA: TGCAGTGCTAGAGCCCGCTCGGATTATGGCTACACCTTC. Amino acid sequence: CSARARSDYGYTF. The V call is TRBV20-1, the J call TRBJ1-2; no reliable D call. Trimming took 1 base from V and 5 from J, leaving 11 bases between them. There are 13 residues in the CDR3. Germline V gene sequence: CDR1 DFQATT, CDR2 SNEGSKA (reference sequence).

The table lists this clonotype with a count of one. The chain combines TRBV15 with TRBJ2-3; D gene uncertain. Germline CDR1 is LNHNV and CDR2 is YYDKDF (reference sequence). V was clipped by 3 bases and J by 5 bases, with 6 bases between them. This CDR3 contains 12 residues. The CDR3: CATSSRGDTQYF. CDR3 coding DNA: TGTGCCACCAGCAGCCGAGGAGATACGCAGTATTTT.

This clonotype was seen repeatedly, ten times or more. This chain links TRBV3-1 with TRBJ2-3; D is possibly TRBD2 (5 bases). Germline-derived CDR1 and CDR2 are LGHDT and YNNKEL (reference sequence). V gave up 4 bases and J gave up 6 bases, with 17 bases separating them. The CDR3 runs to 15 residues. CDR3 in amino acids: CASSPQRTRGDTQYF. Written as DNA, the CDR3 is TGTGCCAGCAGCCCTCAAAGGACCAGAGGGGATACGCAGTATTTT.

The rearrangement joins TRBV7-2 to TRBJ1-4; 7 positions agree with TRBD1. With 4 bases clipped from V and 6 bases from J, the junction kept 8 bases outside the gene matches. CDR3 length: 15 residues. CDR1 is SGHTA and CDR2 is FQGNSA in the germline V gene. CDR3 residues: CASSSQGQPDEKLFF. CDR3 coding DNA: TGTGCCAGCAGCTCGCAGGGACAGCCAGATGAAAAACTGTTTTTT.

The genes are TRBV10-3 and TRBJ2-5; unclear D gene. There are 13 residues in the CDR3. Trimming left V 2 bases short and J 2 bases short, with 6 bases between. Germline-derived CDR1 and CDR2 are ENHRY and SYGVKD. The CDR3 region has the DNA TGTGCCATCAGTGAGAACAGACAAGAGACCCAGTACTTC. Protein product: CAISENRQETQYF.

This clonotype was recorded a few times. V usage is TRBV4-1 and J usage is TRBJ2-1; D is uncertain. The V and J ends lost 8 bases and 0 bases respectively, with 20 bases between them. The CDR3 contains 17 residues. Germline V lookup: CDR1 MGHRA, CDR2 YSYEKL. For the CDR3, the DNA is TGCGCCAGCGGATCGGTTATGCGTCTGCGCTCCTACAATGAGCAGTTCTTC. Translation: CASGSVMRLRSYNEQFF.

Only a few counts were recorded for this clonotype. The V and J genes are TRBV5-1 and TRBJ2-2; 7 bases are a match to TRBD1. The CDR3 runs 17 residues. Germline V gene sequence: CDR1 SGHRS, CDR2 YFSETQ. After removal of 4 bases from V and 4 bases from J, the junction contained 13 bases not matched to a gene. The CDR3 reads CASSPRQGSFGTGELFF. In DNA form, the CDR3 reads TGCGCCAGCAGCCCAAGACAGGGTTCCTTCGGCACCGGGGAGCTGTTTTTT.

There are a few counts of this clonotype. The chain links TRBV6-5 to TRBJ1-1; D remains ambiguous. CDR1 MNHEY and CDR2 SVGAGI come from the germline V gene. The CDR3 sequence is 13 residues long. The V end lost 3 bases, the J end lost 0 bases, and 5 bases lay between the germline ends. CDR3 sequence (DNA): TGTGCCAGCAGTTATTTCATGAACACTGAAGCTTTCTTT. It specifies CASSYFMNTEAFF.

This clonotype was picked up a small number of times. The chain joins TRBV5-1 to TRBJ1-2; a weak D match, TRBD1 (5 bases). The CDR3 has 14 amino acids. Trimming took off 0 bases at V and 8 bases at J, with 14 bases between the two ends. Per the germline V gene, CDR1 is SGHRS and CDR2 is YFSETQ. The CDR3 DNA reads TGCGCCAGCAGCTTGGGACAGACGCGAGAGGGCTACACCTTC. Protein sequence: CASSLGQTREGYTF. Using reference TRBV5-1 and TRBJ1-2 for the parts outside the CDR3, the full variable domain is KAGVTQTPRYLIKTRGQQVTLSCSPISGHRSVSWYQQTPGQGLQFLFEYFSETQRNKGNFPGRFSGRQFSNSRSEMNVSTLELGDSALYLCASSLGQTREGYTFGSGTRLTVV.

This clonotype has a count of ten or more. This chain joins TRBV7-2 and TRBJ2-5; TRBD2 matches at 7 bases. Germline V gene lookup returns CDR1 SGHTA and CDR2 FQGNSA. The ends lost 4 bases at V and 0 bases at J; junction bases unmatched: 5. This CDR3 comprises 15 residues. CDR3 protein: CASSSQTSHQETQYF. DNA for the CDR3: TGTGCCAGCAGCTCCCAGACTAGCCACCAAGAGACCCAGTACTTC.

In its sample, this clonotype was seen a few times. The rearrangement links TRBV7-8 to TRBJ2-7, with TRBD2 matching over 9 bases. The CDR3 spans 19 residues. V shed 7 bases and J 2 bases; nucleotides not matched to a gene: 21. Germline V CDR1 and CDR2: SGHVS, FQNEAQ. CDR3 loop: CASIATVVSSGTRPYEQYF. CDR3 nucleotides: TGTGCCAGCATCGCTACGGTAGTTTCTAGCGGGACCAGGCCCTACGAGCAGTACTTC.

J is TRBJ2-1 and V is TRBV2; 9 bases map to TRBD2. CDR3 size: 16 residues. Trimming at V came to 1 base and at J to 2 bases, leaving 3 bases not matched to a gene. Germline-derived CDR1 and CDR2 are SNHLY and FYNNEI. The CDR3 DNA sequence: TGTGCCAGCAGTGAAGTCCGGACTAGCGCCTACAATGAGCAGTTCTTC. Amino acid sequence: CASSEVRTSAYNEQFF.

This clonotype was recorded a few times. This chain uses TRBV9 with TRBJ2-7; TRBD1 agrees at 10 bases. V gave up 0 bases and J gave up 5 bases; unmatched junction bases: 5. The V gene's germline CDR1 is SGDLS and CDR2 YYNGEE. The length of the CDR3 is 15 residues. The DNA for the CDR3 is TGTGCCAGCAGCGTAGCTGTGACAGGGGGCAACGAGCAGTACTTC. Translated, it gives CASSVAVTGGNEQYF.